A single count supports the clone carrying this TCR beta chain. Per the germline V gene, CDR1 is MDHEN and CDR2 is SYDVKM. Trimming removed 8 bases from V and 2 bases from J, with 12 bases in between. This CDR3 spans 13 amino acids. TCRdb's table, derived via immunoSEQ multiplex PCR, lists solely in-frame clones and lacks some. The sample contains roughly 89,000 clones, approximately 80% of which appear only once. The source of the sample is a study of blood T cell repertoires in COVID-19. Sequencing was done on a sample of peripheral blood. This receptor was obtained from a woman of 80 years or more with acute or convalescent COVID-19. The chain uses TRBV28 and TRBJ1-2; no clear D gene. Here the CDR3 reads CASLQAGNYGYTF. The CDR3 coding sequence is TGTGCCAGCCTTCAGGCTGGCAACTATGGCTACACCTTC.